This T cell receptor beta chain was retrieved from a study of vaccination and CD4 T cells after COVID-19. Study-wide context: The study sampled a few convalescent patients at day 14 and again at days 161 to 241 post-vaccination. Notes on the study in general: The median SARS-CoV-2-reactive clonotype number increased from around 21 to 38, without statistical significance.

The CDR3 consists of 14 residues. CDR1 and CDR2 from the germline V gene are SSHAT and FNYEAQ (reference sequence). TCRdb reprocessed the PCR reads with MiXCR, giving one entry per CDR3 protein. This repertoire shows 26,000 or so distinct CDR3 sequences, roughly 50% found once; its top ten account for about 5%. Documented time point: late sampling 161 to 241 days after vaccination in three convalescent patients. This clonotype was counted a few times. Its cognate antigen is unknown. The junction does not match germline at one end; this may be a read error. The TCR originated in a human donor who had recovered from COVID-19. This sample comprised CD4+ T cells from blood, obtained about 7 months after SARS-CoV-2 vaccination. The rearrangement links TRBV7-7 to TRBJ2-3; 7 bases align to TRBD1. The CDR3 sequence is CASSLGQGVDTQYF. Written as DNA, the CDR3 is TGTGCTAGCAGCTTAGGGCAGGGGGTAGATACGCAGTATTTT.